This record concerns one T cell receptor (beta chain) sequence. Antigen specificity is unknown. This sample is drawn from a study of T cell repertoires in cytomegalovirus infection. At the level of the study: CMV infection together with matching HLA type was indicated by public TCR beta signatures.

V lost 7 bases, J lost 5 bases, and 18 bases lay in between. Per the germline V gene, CDR1 is MNHEY and CDR2 is SVGEGT. CDR3 length: 15 residues. Each CDR3 protein is one row after TCRdb ran MiXCR on the reads. This table holds around 450,000 distinct CDR3 sequences, 30% to 40% found once. Study-level findings and limits: Clonotype analysis showed dominance of the ex vivo response by HLA-C-restricted CMV-specific TCR beta clonotypes.

Sequencing used PBMCs. The TCR comes from a human donor in good health (CMV status not recorded). Some clones in this sample may be carry-over from other donors' samples. J is TRBJ2-1 and V is TRBV6-2 or TRBV6-3, with a possible D match to TRBD1 (6 bases). The chain's CDR3 is CASNPRWGPNNEQFF. CDR3 DNA: TGTGCCAGCAACCCGAGGTGGGGGCCTAACAATGAGCAGTTCTTC.